These 5 T cell receptor beta chains originate from one sample sequenced in a study of cytomegalovirus exposure and HLA in healthy donors (dated by TCRdb to between 2016 and 2019). The method was the immunoSEQ multiplex PCR assay. The multiplex PCR relied on a mix of 60 forward primers for TCR Vbeta segments and 13 reverse primers for TCR Jbeta segments. The clones in this table, taken by TCRdb from immuneACCESS, are in-frame only. Not every clone is retained; where verified, under half of the shortfall comes from an unresolved V gene, and the cause of the rest is unknown. The sample table contains 90,000 or so clones; only one count was recorded for over 75% of them. Clones ranked in the top ten supply 5.5% to 7.5% of the sample. Input material: PBMCs. These receptors came from a female donor in good health and CMV-seronegative.

The CDR3 region is CASSEPAGSEGGDTEAFF. The CDR3 bases are TGTGCCAGCAGTGAACCGGCTGGATCGGAGGGGGGGGACACTGAAGCTTTCTTT. V usage is TRBV25-1 and J usage is TRBJ1-1; D possibly corresponds to TRBD1 (6 bases). V lost 2 bases and J 3 bases, leaving 22 bases between the germline ends. The CDR3 contains 18 residues. Per the germline V gene, CDR1 is MGHDK and CDR2 is SYGVNS.

This clone was detected only a few times. This rearrangement joins TRBV4-1 to TRBJ1-4, with TRBD1 matching 8 bases. The germline V gene encodes CDR1 MGHRA and CDR2 YSYEKL. CDR3 length: 15 amino acids. Losses at the gene ends were 5 bases for V and 8 bases for J; bases not matched to a gene: 10. CDR3 bases: TGCGCCAGCAGCTCTCCCGACAGGGGAAGCGAAAAACTGTTTTTT. Encoded protein: CASSSPDRGSEKLFF.

The chain employs TRBV2 and TRBJ1-1; tentatively, D is TRBD1 (6 bases). Germline CDR1 reads SNHLY; CDR2 reads FYNNEI. The V end lost 0 bases, the J end lost 7 bases, and 9 bases lay between the germline ends. The CDR3 totals 13 residues. The CDR3 DNA reads as TGTGCCAGCAGTGAAGCAACAGGGAGTGAAGCTTTCTTT. Translating gives CASSEATGSEAFF.

J is TRBJ2-7 and V is TRBV19, with TRBD2 matching over 7 bases. From germline, CDR1 is LNHDA and CDR2 SQIVND (reference sequence). J lost 1 base, V lost 5 bases, and 5 bases had no gene match. CDR3 length: 14 residues. This CDR3 reads CASSPLAASYEQYF. The CDR3 nucleotides read TGTGCCAGTAGTCCCCTAGCGGCTTCCTACGAGCAGTACTTC.

This chain uses TRBV30 with TRBJ1-1; weak D call: TRBD1 (6 bases). Trimming took 1 base from V and 3 from J, leaving 12 bases between them. This CDR3 region has 14 residues. CDR1 and CDR2 from the germline V gene are GTSNPN and SVGIG (reference sequence). This CDR3 reads CAWSDTNRDTEAFF. The CDR3 bases are TGTGCCTGGAGTGATACTAACAGGGACACTGAAGCTTTCTTT.